These T cell receptor beta chains were read from a single sample in a study of blood T cells in healthy people across ages. One entry per CDR3 protein, called by TCRdb with MiXCR from the 5' RACE reads. The data contain about 1.5 million distinct CDR3 sequences, 35% to 45% of them singletons. The source material was blood. The receptors here all came from a woman aged 18 to 35 in good health. Each CDR3 is given with its conserved first and last residue.

v_call: TRBV4-1; cdr3_aa: CASSPSPGDNEQFF
v_call: TRBV6-5; cdr3_aa: CASSYSKTISYEQYF
v_call: TRBV6-1; cdr3_aa: CASSVPWDPRVNEQFF
v_call: TRBV6-5; cdr3_aa: CASSQGLALWNEQYF
v_call: TRBV7-9; cdr3_aa: CASGRDRGEKLFF
v_call: TRBV4-2; cdr3_aa: CASRGYRNPNYGYTF
v_call: TRBV4-3; cdr3_aa: CASSQALILAGDTDTQYF
v_call: TRBV5-1; cdr3_aa: CASSLIAGLTDTQYF
v_call: TRBV28; cdr3_aa: CASSLWRRKNTEAFF
v_call: TRBV7-2; cdr3_aa: CASSLEYNEQYF
v_call: TRBV4-3; cdr3_aa: CASSQSGVWGYTF
v_call: TRBV20-1; cdr3_aa: CSASKAGAVNYGYTF
v_call: TRBV7-2; cdr3_aa: CASSLGEMGNQPQHF
v_call: TRBV10-3; cdr3_aa: CAISESKSSSTDTQYF
v_call: TRBV6-2/TRBV6-3; cdr3_aa: CASNTASYEQYF
v_call: TRBV9; cdr3_aa: CASSVYGGNEQFF
v_call: TRBV20-1; cdr3_aa: CSARDRRKANQADTQYF